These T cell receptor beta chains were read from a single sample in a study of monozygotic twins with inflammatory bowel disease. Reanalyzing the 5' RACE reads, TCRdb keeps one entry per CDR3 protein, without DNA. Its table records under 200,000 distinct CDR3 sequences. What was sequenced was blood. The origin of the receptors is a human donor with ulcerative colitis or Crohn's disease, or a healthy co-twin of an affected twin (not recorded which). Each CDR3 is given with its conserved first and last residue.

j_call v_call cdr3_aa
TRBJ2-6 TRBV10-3 CAISESEGSGANVLTF
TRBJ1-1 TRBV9 CASSPRRTGVNTEAFF
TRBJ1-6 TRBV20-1 CSARPPGQNNSPLHF
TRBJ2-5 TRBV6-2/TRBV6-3 CASSTGQGLETQYF
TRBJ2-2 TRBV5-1 CASRRDRNTGELFF
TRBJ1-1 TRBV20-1 CSARVSQFTEAFF
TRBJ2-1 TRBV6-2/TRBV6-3 CASSYPSGIAYNEQFF
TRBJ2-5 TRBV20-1 CSARVVETQYF
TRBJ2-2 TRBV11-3 CASSGGIVNTGELFF
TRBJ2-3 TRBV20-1 CSARPGVFSTDTQYF
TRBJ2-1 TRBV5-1 CASSISSGTSSYNEQFF
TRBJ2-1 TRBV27 CASNTIESSYNEQFF
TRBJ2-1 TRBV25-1 CASSELGPEYNEQFF
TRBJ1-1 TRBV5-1 CASSLDGNEAFF
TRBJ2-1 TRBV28 CASSLEPRAVSSYNEQFF
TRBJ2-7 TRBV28 CASSYPPGLAGHTFTYEQYF
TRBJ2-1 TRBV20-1 CSARTRGSLTLSYNEQFF
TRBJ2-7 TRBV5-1 CASSSRQGTSYEQYF
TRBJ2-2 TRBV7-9 CASSSRVSGNTGELFF
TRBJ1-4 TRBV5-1 CASRRDKIFDEKLFF
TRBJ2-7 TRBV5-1 CASSSGGPVYEQYF
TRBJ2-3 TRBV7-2 CASSLAQAGGTDTQYF
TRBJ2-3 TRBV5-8 CASSRELGTDTQYF
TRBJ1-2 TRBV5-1 CASSQSLGDGYTF
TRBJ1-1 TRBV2 CASSEFRGSLNTEAFF
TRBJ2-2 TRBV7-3 CASSFGAPGELFF
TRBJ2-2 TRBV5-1 CASSFGQGAIGGELFF
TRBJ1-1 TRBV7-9 CASSTRVAEAFF
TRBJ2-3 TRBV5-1 CASSWTPTPGDTQYF
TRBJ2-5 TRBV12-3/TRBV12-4 CASSPGRGQETQYF
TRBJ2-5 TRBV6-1 CASRDPGLAGQETQYF
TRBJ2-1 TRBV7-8 CASSLYASYNEQFF
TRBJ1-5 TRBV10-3 CAISDSGAHQPQHF
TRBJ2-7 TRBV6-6 CASSYPGAGEQYF
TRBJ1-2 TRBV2 CASSQRAANGYTF
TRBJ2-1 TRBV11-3 CASSLTRPSGSNEQFF
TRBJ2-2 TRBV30 CAWSVLQGVRTGELFF
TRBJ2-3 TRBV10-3 CAISESRGLSGDTQYF
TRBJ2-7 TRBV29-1 CSVGGSYEQYF
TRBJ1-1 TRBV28 CASSPWGGQGWGNTEAFF
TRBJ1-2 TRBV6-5 CASSYSKGAYYGYTF
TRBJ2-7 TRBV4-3 CASSDSGTGTYEQYF
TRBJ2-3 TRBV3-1 CASSQGTVVTDTQYF
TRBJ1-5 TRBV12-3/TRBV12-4 CASSFGSRQPQHF
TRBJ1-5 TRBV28 CASSLLSGAGNQPQHF
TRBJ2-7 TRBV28 CASSSGLAGGQSYEQYF
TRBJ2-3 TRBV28 CASSTLWTRDSRDTQYF
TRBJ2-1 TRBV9 CASSPRTSGWNNEQFF
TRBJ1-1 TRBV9 CASSVVTGAEAFF
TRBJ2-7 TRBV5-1 CASSLGLIYEQYF
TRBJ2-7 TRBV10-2 CASRAVGAGEQYF
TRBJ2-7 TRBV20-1 CSSVGTPDSEQYF